This T cell receptor (beta chain) comes out of a study of spatial heterogeneity in lung cancer. Whole-study context: Median follow-up for sequenced PBMC samples was roughly two years after resection, when such samples existed. Within raw reads, each unique TCR and UMI combination appeared on average more than ten times.

TCRdb re-called the 5' RACE reads with MiXCR, one entry per CDR3 protein. The sample consists of approximately 50,000 distinct CDR3 sequences, roughly 7% of them appearing once. Time point here: blood at routine non-recurrence follow-up after resection. Whole RNA, isolated from tumor, nontumor lung or frozen PBMC, was sequenced without prior sorting. Trimming left V 6 bases short and J 7 bases short, with 9 bases between. The CDR3 length is 11 residues. The germline V gene has CDR1 MGHRA and CDR2 YSYEKL. The TCR comes from a female donor with early-stage non-small cell lung cancer. The chain is built from TRBV4-1 and TRBJ1-2; D remains unclear. The sequenced sample was PBMCs, obtained at follow-up. The CDR3 loop is CASRASGGYTF. CDR3 coding DNA: TGCGCCAGCAGGGCTTCGGGTGGCTACACCTTC.